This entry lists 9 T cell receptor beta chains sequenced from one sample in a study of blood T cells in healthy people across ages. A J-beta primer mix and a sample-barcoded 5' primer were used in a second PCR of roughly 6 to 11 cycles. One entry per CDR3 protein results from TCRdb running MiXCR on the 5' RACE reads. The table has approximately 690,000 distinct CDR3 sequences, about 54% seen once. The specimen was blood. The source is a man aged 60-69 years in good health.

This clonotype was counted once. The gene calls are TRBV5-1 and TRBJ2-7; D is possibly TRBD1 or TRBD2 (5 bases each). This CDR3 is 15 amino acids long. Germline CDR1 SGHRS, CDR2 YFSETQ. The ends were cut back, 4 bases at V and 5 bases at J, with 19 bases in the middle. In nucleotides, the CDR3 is TGCGCCAGCAGCCGGGAAGGGGCGAGGTTAAACGAGCAGTACTTC. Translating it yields CASSREGARLNEQYF.

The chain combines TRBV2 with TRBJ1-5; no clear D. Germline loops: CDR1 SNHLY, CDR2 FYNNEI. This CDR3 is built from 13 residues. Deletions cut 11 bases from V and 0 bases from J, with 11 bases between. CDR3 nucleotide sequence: TGTGCCGTCCGTGGGTTTAGCAATCAGCCCCAGCATTTT. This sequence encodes CAVRGFSNQPQHF.

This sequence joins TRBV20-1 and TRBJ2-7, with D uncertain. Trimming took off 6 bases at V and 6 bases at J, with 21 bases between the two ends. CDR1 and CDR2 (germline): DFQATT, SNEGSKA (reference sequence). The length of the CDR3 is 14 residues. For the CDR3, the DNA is TGCAGTGCCAGTACACTCGTTGGGTCCCTCGAGCAGTACTTC. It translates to CSASTLVGSLEQYF.

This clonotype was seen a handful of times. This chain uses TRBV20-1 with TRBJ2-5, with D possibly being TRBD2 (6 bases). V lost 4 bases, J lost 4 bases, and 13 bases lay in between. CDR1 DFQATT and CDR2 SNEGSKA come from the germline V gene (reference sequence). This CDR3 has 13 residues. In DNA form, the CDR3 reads TGCAGTGCTAACCGGGACTCCCCAGAGACCCAGTACTTC. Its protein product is CSANRDSPETQYF.

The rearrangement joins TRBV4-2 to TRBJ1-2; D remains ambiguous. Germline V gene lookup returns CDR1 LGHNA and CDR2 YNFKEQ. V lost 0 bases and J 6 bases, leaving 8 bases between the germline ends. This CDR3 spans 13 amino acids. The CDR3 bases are TGTGCCAGCAGCCAAGAGCATTTGGATGGCTACACCTTC. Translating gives CASSQEHLDGYTF.

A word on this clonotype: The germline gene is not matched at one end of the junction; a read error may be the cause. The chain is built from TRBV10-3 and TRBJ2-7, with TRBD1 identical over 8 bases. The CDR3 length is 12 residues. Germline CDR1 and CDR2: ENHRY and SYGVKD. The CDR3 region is CAISEDRGELYF. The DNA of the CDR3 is TGTGCCATCAGTGAAGACAGGGGCGAGCTGTACTTC.

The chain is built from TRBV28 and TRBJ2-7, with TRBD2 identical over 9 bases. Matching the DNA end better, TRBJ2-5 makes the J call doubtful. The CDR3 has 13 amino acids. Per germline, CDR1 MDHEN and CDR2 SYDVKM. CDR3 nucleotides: TGTGCCAGCATTGCGGGGGGGAGAGAGACCCAGTACTTC. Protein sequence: CASIAGGRETQYF.

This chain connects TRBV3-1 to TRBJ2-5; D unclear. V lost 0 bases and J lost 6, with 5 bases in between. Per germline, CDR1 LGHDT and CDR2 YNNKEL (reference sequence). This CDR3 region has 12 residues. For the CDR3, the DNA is TGTGCCAGCAGCCAAGATGAGAAGACCCAGTACTTC. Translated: CASSQDEKTQYF.

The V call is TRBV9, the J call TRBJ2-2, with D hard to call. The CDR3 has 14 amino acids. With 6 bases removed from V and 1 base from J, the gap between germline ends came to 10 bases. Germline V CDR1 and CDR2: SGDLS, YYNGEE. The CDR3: CASTYTGNTGELFF. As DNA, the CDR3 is TGTGCCAGCACCTACACGGGGAACACCGGGGAGCTGTTTTTT. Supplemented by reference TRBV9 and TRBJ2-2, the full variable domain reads DSGVTQTPKHLITATGQRVTLRCSPRSGDLSVYWYQQSLDQGLQFLIQYYNGEERAKGNILERFSAQQFPDLHSELNLSSLELGDSALYFCASTYTGNTGELFFGEGSRLTVL.